This T cell receptor beta chain was sequenced for a study of blood T cell repertoires in COVID-19. In the study overall: PBMCs, B-cell-depleted T cells, or T cells provided the cDNA or gDNA that made up the material.

In terms of age and location, participants ranged from roughly 18 to 95 years and lived in 24 US areas. The CDR3 is 16 amino acids. V was clipped by 1 base and J by 8 bases; unmatched bases: 8. CDR1 and CDR2 from the germline V gene are SGHTA and FQGNSA. Only in-frame clones appear in the TCRdb table, and some are missing; sequencing was by immunoSEQ multiplex PCR. The data contain over 250,000 clones, roughly 90% of them seen just once; the ten biggest clones take up roughly 1.1%. The chain uses TRBV7-2 and TRBJ2-1; 10 bases are a match to TRBD2. Specimen: PBMCs or T cells enriched from blood (not recorded which). This TCR was recovered from a woman in her thirties who had recovered from COVID-19. The CDR3: CASSLVLLAGWHEQFF. In DNA, the CDR3 is TGTGCCAGCAGCTTAGTTCTACTAGCGGGATGGCATGAGCAGTTCTTC.